This T cell receptor beta chain stems from a study of shared clonotypes between healthy human individuals. This clone occurred once. Some clones are missing from TCRdb's copy, which holds only in-frame ones; the method was immunoSEQ multiplex PCR. The sample yields about 2,200,000 clones, 85% to 95% seen once. Naivety among CD8 cells was defined by CD45RO negativity and positive CCR7 selection, thereby excluding terminally differentiated effector memory CD45RA+ cells. The V gene's germline CDR1 is MDHEN and CDR2 SYDVKM. The CDR3 has 11 residues. V was cut by 2 bases and J by 9 bases, with 5 bases left in between.

The sample comprised naive CD8+ T cells from PBMCs. This sequence joins TRBV28 and TRBJ2-1; D is uncertain. This receptor was taken from a man younger than 35 in good health. Some clones in this sample may be carry-over from other donors' samples. Here the CDR3 reads CASSLNSEQFF. The DNA for the CDR3 is TGTGCCAGCAGTTTAAATAGTGAGCAGTTCTTC.